This paragraph reports one TCR beta chain. Researchers took RNA transcripts and amplified TCR beta CDR3 regions from them. RT-PCR with HTBI primers came first, then second-round multiplex PCR. TCRdb re-analysed the multiplex PCR reads in MiXCR, keeping a single row per CDR3 protein. The sample holds 350,000 to 450,000 distinct CDR3 sequences, 21% seen once. This sample is drawn from a study of Graves' ophthalmopathy and Graves' hyperthyroidism. Hyperthyroidism patients, all newly diagnosed, had under 2 months' duration and ages of 18 to 65. V was cut by 0 bases and J by 0 bases, with 11 bases left in between. Germline V CDR1 and CDR2: MGHRA, YSYEKL. The CDR3 totals 16 residues.

This TCR was recovered from a young woman with stable Graves' hyperthyroidism. Sequenced input: peripheral blood. The chain links TRBV4-1 to TRBJ1-1; the D is unclear. The CDR3 sequence is CASSQDAAGVNTEAFF. The CDR3 nucleotides are TGCGCCAGCAGCCAAGATGCCGCCGGCGTGAACACTGAAGCTTTCTTT.